The present TCR beta chain was sequenced within a study of neoadjuvant anti-PD-1 for oral cavity cancer. On the study more broadly: Non-progressing patients received a fourth nivolumab dose near day 43, then surgery on days 50-56.

The germline CDR1 and CDR2 sequences are KGHSH and LQKENI. V was pared by 3 bases and J by 7 bases, with 11 bases of the junction left unmatched. This CDR3 region has 17 residues. Time point in this sample: after neoadjuvant nivolumab, at surgical resection. Cohort: HPV-negative, locally advanced oral cavity squamous cell carcinoma patients. Sequencing was performed with immunoSEQ multiplex PCR; in TCRdb, only in-frame clones are kept and a portion is missing. The data hold approximately 15,000 clones, with 40% observed a single time. The clonotype was recovered from a person between 40 and 79 years old with oral cavity squamous cell carcinoma. This specimen consisted of tumor tissue, obtained after nivolumab (anti-PD-1) treatment. The V gene is TRBV18, the J gene TRBJ2-1; 11 bases are a match to TRBD1. CDR3 region: CASSPRGWTGGWNEQFF. The CDR3 coding sequence is TGTGCCAGCTCACCCCGGGGCTGGACAGGGGGCTGGAATGAGCAGTTCTTC. The complete variable domain, with remaining parts taken from reference TRBV18 and TRBJ2-1, reads NAGVMQNPRHLVRRRGQEARLRCSPMKGHSHVYWYRQLPEEGLKFMVYLQKENIIDESGMPKERFSAEFPKEGPSILRIQQVVRGDSAAYFCASSPRGWTGGWNEQFFGPGTRLTVL.